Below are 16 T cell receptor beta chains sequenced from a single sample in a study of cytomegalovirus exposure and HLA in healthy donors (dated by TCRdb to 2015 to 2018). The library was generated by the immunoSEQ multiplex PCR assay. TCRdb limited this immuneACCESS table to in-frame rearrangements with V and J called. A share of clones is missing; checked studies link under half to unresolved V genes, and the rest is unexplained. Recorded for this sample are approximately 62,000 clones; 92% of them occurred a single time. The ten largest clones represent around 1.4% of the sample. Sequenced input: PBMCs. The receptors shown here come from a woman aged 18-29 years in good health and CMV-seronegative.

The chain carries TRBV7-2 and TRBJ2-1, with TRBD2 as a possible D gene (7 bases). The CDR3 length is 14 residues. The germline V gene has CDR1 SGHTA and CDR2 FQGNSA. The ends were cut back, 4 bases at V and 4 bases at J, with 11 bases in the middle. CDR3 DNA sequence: TGTGCCAGCAGCTGGGGGGGGCCTTACAATGAGCAGTTCTTC. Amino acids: CASSWGGPYNEQFF.

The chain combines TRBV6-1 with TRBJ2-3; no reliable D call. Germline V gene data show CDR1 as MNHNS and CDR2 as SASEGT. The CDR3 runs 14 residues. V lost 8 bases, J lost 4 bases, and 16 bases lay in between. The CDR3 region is CASDRRHAADTQYF. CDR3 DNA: TGTGCCAGCGATCGAAGACACGCCGCAGATACGCAGTATTTT.

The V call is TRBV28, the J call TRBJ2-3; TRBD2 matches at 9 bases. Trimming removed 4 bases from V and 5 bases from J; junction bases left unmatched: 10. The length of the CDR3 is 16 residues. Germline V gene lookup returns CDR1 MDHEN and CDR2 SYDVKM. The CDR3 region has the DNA TGTGCCAGCAGTTCCTGGACTAGCGATAGGATAGATACGCAGTATTTT. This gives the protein CASSSWTSDRIDTQYF.

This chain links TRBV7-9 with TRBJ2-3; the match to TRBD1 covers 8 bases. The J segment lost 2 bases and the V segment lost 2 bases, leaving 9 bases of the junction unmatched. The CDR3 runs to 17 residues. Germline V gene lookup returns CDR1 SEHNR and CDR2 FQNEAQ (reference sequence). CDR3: CASSLSFRDRTTDTQYF. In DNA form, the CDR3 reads TGTGCCAGCAGCTTATCCTTCCGGGACAGGACCACAGATACGCAGTATTTT.

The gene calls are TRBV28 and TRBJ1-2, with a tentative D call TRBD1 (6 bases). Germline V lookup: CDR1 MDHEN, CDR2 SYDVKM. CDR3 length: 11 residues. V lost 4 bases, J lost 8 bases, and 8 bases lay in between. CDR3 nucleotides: TGTGCCAGCAGTTACAGGGTCGGCTACACCTTC. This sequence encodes CASSYRVGYTF.

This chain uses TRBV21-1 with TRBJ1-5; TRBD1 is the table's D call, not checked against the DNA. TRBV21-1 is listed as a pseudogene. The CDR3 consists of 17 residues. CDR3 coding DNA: TGTGCCAGCAGCAAAGTCTATGAGGGTACAGGGGGTCAGCCCCAGCATTTT. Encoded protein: CASSKVYEGTGGQPQHF.

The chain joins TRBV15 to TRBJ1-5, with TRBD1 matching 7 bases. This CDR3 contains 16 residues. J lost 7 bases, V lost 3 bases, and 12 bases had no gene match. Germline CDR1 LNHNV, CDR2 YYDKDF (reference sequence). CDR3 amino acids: CATSSADRDGIQPQHF. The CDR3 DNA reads TGTGCCACCAGCAGTGCAGACAGGGACGGAATCCAGCCCCAGCATTTT.

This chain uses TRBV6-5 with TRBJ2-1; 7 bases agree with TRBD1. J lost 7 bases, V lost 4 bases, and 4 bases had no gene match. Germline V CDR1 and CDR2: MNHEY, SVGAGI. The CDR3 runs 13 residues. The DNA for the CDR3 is TGTGCCAGCAGTTCAAGGGGGCGTAATGAGCAGTTCTTC. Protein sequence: CASSSRGRNEQFF.

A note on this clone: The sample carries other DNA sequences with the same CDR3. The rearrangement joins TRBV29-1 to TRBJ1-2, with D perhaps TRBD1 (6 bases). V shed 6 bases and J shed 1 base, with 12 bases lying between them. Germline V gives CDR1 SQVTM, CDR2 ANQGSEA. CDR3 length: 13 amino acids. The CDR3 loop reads CSVDPGDNYGYTF. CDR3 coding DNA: TGCAGCGTCGATCCAGGGGATAACTATGGCTACACCTTC.

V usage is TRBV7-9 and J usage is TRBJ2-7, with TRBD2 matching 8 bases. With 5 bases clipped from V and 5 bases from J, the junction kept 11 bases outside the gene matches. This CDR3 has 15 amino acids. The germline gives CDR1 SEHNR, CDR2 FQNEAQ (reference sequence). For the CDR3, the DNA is TGTGCCAGCAGCCCGCCCCTCGGGGGGGCCGACGAGCAGTACTTC. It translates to CASSPPLGGADEQYF. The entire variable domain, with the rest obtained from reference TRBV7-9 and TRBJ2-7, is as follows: DTGVSQNPRHKITKRGQNVTFRCDPISEHNRLYWYRQTLGQGPEFLTYFQNEAQLEKSRLLSDRFSAERPKGSFSTLEIQRTEQGDSAMYLCASSPPLGGADEQYFGPGTRLTVT.

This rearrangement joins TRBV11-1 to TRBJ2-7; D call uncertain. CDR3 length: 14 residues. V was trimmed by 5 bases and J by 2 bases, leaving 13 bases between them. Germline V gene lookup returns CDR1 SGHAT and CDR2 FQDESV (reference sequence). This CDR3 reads CASSGDTYPYEQYF. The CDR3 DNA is TGTGCCAGCAGCGGCGACACCTACCCCTACGAGCAGTACTTC.

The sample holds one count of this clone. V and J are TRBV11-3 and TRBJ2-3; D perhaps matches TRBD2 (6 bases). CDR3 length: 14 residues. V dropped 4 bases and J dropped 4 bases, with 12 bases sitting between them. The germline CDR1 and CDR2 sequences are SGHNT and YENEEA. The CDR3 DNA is TGTGCCAGCAGCTCGGGACTGCCGCCAGATACGCAGTATTTT. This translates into CASSSGLPPDTQYF.

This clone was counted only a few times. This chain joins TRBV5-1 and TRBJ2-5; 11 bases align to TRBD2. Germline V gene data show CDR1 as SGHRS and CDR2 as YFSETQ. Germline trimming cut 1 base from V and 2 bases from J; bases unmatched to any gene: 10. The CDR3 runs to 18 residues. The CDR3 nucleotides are TGCGCCAGCAGCTTGATCCCTAGCGGGGGGCCCATTCAAGAGACCCAGTACTTC. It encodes CASSLIPSGGPIQETQYF.

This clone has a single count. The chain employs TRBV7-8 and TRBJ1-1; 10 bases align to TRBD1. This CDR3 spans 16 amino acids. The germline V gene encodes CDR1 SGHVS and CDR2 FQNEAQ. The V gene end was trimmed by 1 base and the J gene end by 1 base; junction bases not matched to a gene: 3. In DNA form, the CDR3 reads TGTGCCAGCAGCTTAGACCGGGACAGGGGGAACACTGAAGCTTTCTTT. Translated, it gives CASSLDRDRGNTEAFF.

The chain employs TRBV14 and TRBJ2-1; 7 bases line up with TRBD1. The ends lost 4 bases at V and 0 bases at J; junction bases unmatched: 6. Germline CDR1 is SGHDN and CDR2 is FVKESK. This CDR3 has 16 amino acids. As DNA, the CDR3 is TGTGCCAGCAGCCCCGGGACAGCTTCCTCCTACAATGAGCAGTTCTTC. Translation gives CASSPGTASSYNEQFF.

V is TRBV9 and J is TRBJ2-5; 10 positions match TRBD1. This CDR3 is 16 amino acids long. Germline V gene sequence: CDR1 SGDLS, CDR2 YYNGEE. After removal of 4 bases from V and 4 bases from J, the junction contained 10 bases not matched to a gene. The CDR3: CASSLRRDRGGETQYF. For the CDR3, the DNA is TGTGCCAGCAGCCTCCGGCGGGACAGGGGAGGAGAGACCCAGTACTTC.